The 14 T cell receptor beta chains below were found in one sample sequenced in a study of blood T cell repertoires in COVID-19. Data came from immunoSEQ multiplex PCR; TCRdb stores just in-frame clones and leaves some out. The repertoire has some 110,000 clones, around four fifths of them found once; the top ten carry 0.83%. The sequenced material came from peripheral blood. These receptors all stem from a woman aged 70-85 years with acute or convalescent COVID-19.

This clone was counted only a few times. This chain uses TRBV7-2 with TRBJ2-2; 8 nucleotides align to TRBD2. The CDR3 has 13 amino acids. V was pared by 5 bases and J by 6 bases, with 2 bases of the junction left unmatched. Per the germline V gene, CDR1 is SGHTA and CDR2 is FQGNSA. As DNA, the CDR3 is TGTGCCAGCAGCCGGGGGGGTCCCGGGGAGCTGTTTTTT. Translation gives CASSRGGPGELFF.

The rearrangement links TRBV6-1 to TRBJ2-2, with a tentative D call TRBD1 (6 bases). CDR1 is MNHNS, CDR2 SASEGT, per germline. V was pared by 2 bases and J by 2 bases, with 12 bases between. The CDR3 extends over 16 amino acids. As DNA, the CDR3 is TGTGCCAGCAGTGAACAGGGGACGGCTAACACCGGGGAGCTGTTTTTT. Translating it yields CASSEQGTANTGELFF.

The chain uses TRBV10-1 and TRBJ2-7, with 12 bases identical to TRBD2. Germline CDR1 is WNHNN and CDR2 is SYGVQD (reference sequence). With V trimmed by 6 bases and J by 2 bases, 5 bases remained unmatched. This CDR3 region has 15 residues. The CDR3: CASSEGLAGPYEQYF. DNA for the CDR3: TGCGCCAGCAGCGAAGGACTAGCGGGACCCTACGAGCAGTACTTC.

The chain carries TRBV10-1 and TRBJ1-1; D is unresolved. The CDR3 is 14 residues long. Trimming shortened V by 3 bases and J by 2 bases, and 10 bases separated the two germline ends. Germline-derived CDR1 and CDR2 are WNHNN and SYGVQD (reference sequence). CDR3 sequence reads: CASSDRGGNTEAFF. Here the CDR3 DNA reads TGCGCCAGCAGTGATCGGGGAGGAAACACTGAAGCTTTCTTT.

The J gene is TRBJ2-1, the V gene TRBV12-3 or TRBV12-4, with 8 nucleotides matching TRBD2. CDR3 length: 13 residues. The V segment lost 6 bases and the J segment 8 bases; nucleotides outside the gene matches: 6. This chain's CDR3 is CASRLAATDEQFF. The CDR3 DNA follows: TGTGCCAGCAGACTAGCGGCAACGGATGAGCAGTTCTTC.

On this clone: The same CDR3 arises from other DNA sequences in this sample as well. V and J are TRBV18 and TRBJ2-1; maybe TRBD1 (6 bases). V shed 2 bases and J shed 4 bases, with 12 bases lying between them. Germline assignment: CDR1 KGHSH and CDR2 LQKENI. CDR3 length: 15 residues. This chain's CDR3 is CASSPGQGSYNEQFF. As DNA, the CDR3 is TGTGCCAGCTCACCAGGTCAGGGGTCATACAATGAGCAGTTCTTC.

This clone was recorded only once. This chain joins TRBV6-1 and TRBJ1-4; no clear D. Per germline, CDR1 MNHNS and CDR2 SASEGT. This CDR3 is 15 amino acids long. V lost 3 bases and J 3 bases, leaving 11 bases between the germline ends. This CDR3 reads CASSDSSTPNEKLFF. Written as DNA, the CDR3 is TGTGCCAGCAGTGACAGTTCGACTCCTAATGAAAAACTGTTTTTT.

The rearrangement links TRBV9 to TRBJ2-5; TRBD2 agrees at 9 bases. The CDR3 consists of 17 residues. V lost 2 bases to trimming and J lost 5 bases; unmatched junction nucleotides: 13. The germline CDR1 and CDR2 sequences are SGDLS and YYNGEE. CDR3 amino acids: CASSVGPSGARAETQYF. CDR3 nucleotides: TGTGCCAGCAGCGTGGGTCCTAGCGGGGCTAGGGCGGAGACCCAGTACTTC.

This chain connects TRBV5-1 to TRBJ1-2, with 8 nucleotides matching TRBD1. The length of the CDR3 is 17 residues. Per germline, CDR1 SGHRS and CDR2 YFSETQ. V was pared by 0 bases and J by 5 bases, with 12 bases of the junction left unmatched. This CDR3 reads CASSLEGTGDGLYGYTF. The CDR3 DNA sequence: TGCGCCAGCAGCTTGGAGGGGACAGGAGACGGACTTTATGGCTACACCTTC.

The chain employs TRBV19 and TRBJ2-3, with a possible D match to TRBD2 (7 bases). CDR3 size: 15 residues. V was shortened by 3 bases and J by 2 bases, with 12 bases between the two germline ends. Germline assignment: CDR1 LNHDA and CDR2 SQIVND (reference sequence). The CDR3 DNA is TGTGCCAGTAGTATCCGTGGGGGGGCCACAGATACGCAGTATTTT. This encodes CASSIRGGATDTQYF.

This chain uses TRBV7-2 with TRBJ2-1, with 9 positions matching TRBD1. This CDR3 spans 16 amino acids. CDR1 is SGHTA, CDR2 FQGNSA, per germline. The V segment lost 5 bases and the J segment 6 bases; nucleotides outside the gene matches: 11. CDR3 sequence reads: CASSPGPGQGSNEQFF. In DNA, the CDR3 is TGTGCCAGCAGCCCCGGGCCGGGACAGGGATCCAATGAGCAGTTCTTC.

In this sample, this clone turned up a few times. J is TRBJ1-6 and V is TRBV7-8; unclear D gene. Germline CDR1 is SGHVS and CDR2 is FQNEAQ. This CDR3 contains 12 residues. V gave up 5 bases and J gave up 7 bases, with 6 bases separating them. CDR3 amino acids: CASSTLNSPLHF. CDR3 bases: TGTGCCAGCAGCACTTTGAATTCACCCCTCCACTTT. Using reference TRBV7-8 and TRBJ1-6 for the parts outside the CDR3, the full variable domain is GAGVSQSPRYKVAKRGQDVALRCDPISGHVSLFWYQQALGQGPEFLTYFQNEAQLDKSGLPSDRFFAERPEGSVSTLKIQRTQQEDSAVYLCASSTLNSPLHFGNGTRLTVT.

The chain carries TRBV7-2 and TRBJ2-5, with 11 nucleotides matching TRBD1. Germline CDR1 is SGHTA and CDR2 is FQGNSA. Germline trimming cut 3 bases from V and 4 bases from J; bases unmatched to any gene: 7. The CDR3 length is 16 residues. The CDR3 reads CASSLVGQGAGETQYF. The DNA for the CDR3 is TGTGCCAGCAGCTTGGTTGGACAGGGGGCCGGAGAGACCCAGTACTTC.

This clone was seen more than once but under ten times. The V and J genes are TRBV5-6 and TRBJ2-7, with 8 bases aligning to TRBD2. V was pared by 4 bases and J by 7 bases, with 7 bases of the junction left unmatched. This CDR3 region has 13 residues. Germline loops: CDR1 SGHDT, CDR2 YYEEEE. The CDR3 DNA sequence: TGTGCCAGCAGCCGGGGACTAGACGAGGAGCAGTACTTC. It specifies CASSRGLDEEQYF.